These T cell receptor beta chains were read from a single sample in a study of T cells expressing NK-cell markers. Following a re-call of the 5' RACE reads, TCRdb has one entry per CDR3 protein and lacks DNA. Recorded here are tens of thousands of distinct CDR3 sequences; the top ten clones represent 60%. Sequencing was done on a sample of blood T cells: a sorted CD56 or NKG2C T cell subset, CD4+ or CD8+ T cells, or bulk PBMC T cells (not recorded which). The source of these receptors is a woman aged 18 to 69 in good health. CDR3s include the opening cysteine and the closing phenylalanine or tryptophan.

>TRBV12-3/TRBV12-4|TRBJ1-2
CASSLGGQDVYGYTF
>TRBV7-3|TRBJ2-1
CASSLRGGRSSYNEQFF
>TRBV6-5|TRBJ2-1
CASSLLADSYNEQFF
>TRBV25-1|TRBJ1-3
CASSDGGPHEGNTIYF
>TRBV29-1|TRBJ1-4
CSVVVGQFNEKLFF
>TRBV28|TRBJ2-1
CASSLSSGESYNEQFF
>TRBV2|TRBJ2-5
CASRLGLQFQETQYF
>TRBV5-1|TRBJ1-4
CASSAGLRNEKLFF
>TRBV4-1|TRBJ2-1
CASSQGGGLAGLGSYNEQFF
>TRBV29-1|TRBJ2-3
CSVGVLKRSTDTQYF
>TRBV10-3|TRBJ2-1
CAISDEQSFGEQFF
>TRBV2|TRBJ2-1
CASSDPLAVLGNEQFF
>TRBV4-2|TRBJ1-1
CASSQARGRMNTEAFF
>TRBV12-5|TRBJ2-1
CASGFSNTNNEQFF
>TRBV11-1|TRBJ2-2
CASSLGASGGPSNTGELFF
>TRBV27|TRBJ2-3
CASSLLAVRGTDTQYF
>TRBV4-1|TRBJ2-7
CASSRGQGGIYEQYF
>TRBV5-4|TRBJ2-1
CASSLGYWAGQFF
>TRBV12-3/TRBV12-4|TRBJ2-3
CASAWGRGTDTQYF
>TRBV7-6|TRBJ2-1
CASTQPGLAGYNEQFF
>TRBV15|TRBJ2-7
CATSRAHQTSGAYEQYF
>TRBV20-1|TRBJ1-5
CSATPRQGDYNQPQHF
>TRBV5-1|TRBJ1-4
CASSPGQGPEGEKLFF
>TRBV21-1|TRBJ1-6
CARRARVHNSPLHF
>TRBV10-3|TRBJ2-5
CAISATSPAQETQYF
>TRBV4-1|TRBJ2-5
CASSRGQGQETQYF
>TRBV14|TRBJ2-1
CASSQDQLAGELSSSYNEQFF
>TRBV7-8|TRBJ1-2
CASSLGTGVFDYGYTF
>TRBV4-2|TRBJ1-2
CASSQDEGQGGSYGYTF
>TRBV5-1|TRBJ1-1
CASSLSSTYGEAFF
>TRBV2|TRBJ2-5
CASSERGYQETQYF
>TRBV4-1|TRBJ2-2
CASSQGRGLAANTGELFF
>TRBV27|TRBJ2-4
CASSFRGAKNIQYF
>TRBV29-1|TRBJ2-7
CSVEDPLRPTGTSGNHEQYF
>TRBV5-1|TRBJ2-7
CASSLEQTYYEQYF
>TRBV7-9|TRBJ2-7
CAIGGSLVSYEQYF
>TRBV20-1|TRBJ2-7
CSARVGIYSYEQYF
>TRBV4-1|TRBJ2-3
CASSQEGVPDTQYF
>TRBV20-1|TRBJ2-5
CSARGGSVGETQYF
>TRBV29-1|TRBJ1-2
CSVEEWDRVEDYGYTF
>TRBV11-2|TRBJ2-7
CASSNVPQGREQYF
>TRBV12-3/TRBV12-4|TRBJ2-7
CASSQTASYEQYF
>TRBV20-1|TRBJ1-3
CSARGDRGSAGNTIYF
>TRBV11-2|TRBJ1-6
CASSPDRAYNSPLHF
>TRBV4-1|TRBJ1-4
CASSQGPEGGFNEKLFF
>TRBV7-9|TRBJ2-7
CASSSWVAGGNEQYF
>TRBV4-2|TRBJ2-7
CASSQDETPGAYEQYF
>TRBV2|TRBJ1-5
CASSDGRDNQPQHF
>TRBV6-5|TRBJ2-4
CASSSLAVRGYHIQYF
>TRBV9|TRBJ2-4
CASSVGSTGLVHIQYF
>TRBV7-9|TRBJ2-7
CASSPPGGREQYF
>TRBV28|TRBJ2-7
CASSPRDRGSYEQYF
>TRBV7-8|TRBJ2-7
CASSLGQGHYEQYF
>TRBV4-2|TRBJ1-4
CASSPREGKLFF
>TRBV5-5|TRBJ1-2
CASNLWQHYGYTF
>TRBV9|TRBJ2-7
CASSVGQGREVDEQYF
>TRBV9|TRBJ2-7
CASSVAGRLYEQYF
>TRBV10-2|TRBJ2-5
CARNTRTSGGQETQYF